This T cell receptor beta chain was recovered during a study of T cell responses to AZD1222 COVID-19 vaccine. Here immunoSEQ multiplex PCR was the method, and the copy in TCRdb shows in-frame clones only, minus some. The sample holds 50,000 to 65,000 clones, 80% to 90% seen once. It was second doses at about 4 or about 12 weeks that were pooled. The CDR3 covers 14 residues. Germline V CDR1 and CDR2: MNHNY, SVGAGI (reference sequence). Losses at the gene ends were 4 bases for V and 9 bases for J; bases not matched to a gene: 9. Findings and caveats of the study: Most donors were white British and more were female, and clonal diversity was possibly underestimated. Unmutated variant regions are reportedly targeted by nearly half of spike-specific TCRs. Spike-specific TCR depth and breadth grew after two AZD1222 doses.

With regard to this clone: Its antigen is undetermined.

The rearrangement links TRBV6-6 to TRBJ2-1; 7 bases align to TRBD1. The TCR sequence derives from an adult who received the AZD1222 COVID-19 vaccine. Here the sequenced sample was peripheral blood, taken 28 days after the second AZD1222 dose. The CDR3 loop reads CASSSETGRSEQFF. The CDR3, as DNA: TGTGCCAGCAGTTCCGAGACAGGGCGCAGTGAGCAGTTCTTC.